The 26 T cell receptor beta chains in this list originate from one sample, sequenced in a study of response to subunit inactivated influenza vaccine. TCRdb fed the RT-PCR reads into MiXCR, producing one record per CDR3 protein. The profile shows 550,000 to 650,000 distinct CDR3 sequences, 10% to 15% of them singletons. Material: PBMCs from blood, obtained on the day of vaccination. The receptors originated from a man in his forties or fifties who received an inactivated influenza vaccine.

This clonotype has just a few counts. V is TRBV3-1 and J is TRBJ2-1; the D gene is possibly TRBD2 (6 bases). The CDR3 covers 15 residues. V was shortened by 3 bases and J by 7 bases, with 16 bases between the two germline ends. Germline V gives CDR1 LGHDT, CDR2 YNNKEL (reference sequence). The CDR3 protein is CASSHPPGERNEQFF. CDR3 in DNA: TGTGCCAGCAGCCACCCGCCGGGGGAGCGGAATGAGCAGTTCTTC.

The rearrangement links TRBV25-1 to TRBJ2-2, with a weak D call TRBD1 (6 bases). CDR1 MGHDK and CDR2 SYGVNS come from the germline V gene. This CDR3 spans 14 amino acids. The ends were cut back, 3 bases at V and 5 bases at J, with 10 bases in the middle. The CDR3 region is CASSEGQGTGELFF. CDR3 in DNA: TGTGCCAGCAGTGAGGGTCAGGGGACCGGGGAGCTGTTTTTT.

This clonotype has a count of ten or more. V and J are TRBV9 and TRBJ1-1; the D is unclear. Germline CDR1 reads SGDLS; CDR2 reads YYNGEE. CDR3 length: 13 residues. V dropped 3 bases and J dropped 4 bases, with 10 bases sitting between them. The CDR3 DNA follows: TGTGCCAGCAGCGCCCCCCCAACCACTGAAGCTTTCTTT. It translates to CASSAPPTTEAFF.

The chain couples TRBV7-9 to TRBJ2-1, with D unresolved. Germline V gene lookup returns CDR1 SEHNR and CDR2 FQNEAQ (reference sequence). The CDR3 runs 14 residues. Trimming stripped 7 bases from V and 0 bases from J, with 10 bases between. The CDR3 spells CASTARSSYNEQFF. Here the CDR3 DNA reads TGTGCCAGCACCGCTCGGAGCTCCTACAATGAGCAGTTCTTC.

V and J are TRBV25-1 and TRBJ2-7; 7 bases fit TRBD1. CDR1 is MGHDK, CDR2 SYGVNS, per germline. This CDR3 is built from 16 residues. V was clipped by 6 bases and J by 0 bases; unmatched bases: 11. The CDR3 is CASSARQGKGSYEQYF. CDR3 bases: TGTGCCAGCAGCGCCCGACAGGGCAAGGGCTCCTACGAGCAGTACTTC.

The genes are TRBV6-1 and TRBJ2-5, with 10 nucleotides matching TRBD1. The trim removed 6 bases at V and 3 bases at J, leaving 13 bases unmatched. Germline-derived CDR1 and CDR2 are MNHNS and SASEGT. The length of the CDR3 is 17 residues. The CDR3 DNA sequence: TGTGCCAGCAGGGCCGGGACAGGGGTCCACAAGAAAGAGACCCAGTACTTC. It translates to CASRAGTGVHKKETQYF.

This clonotype was recorded many times. The chain employs TRBV11-2 and TRBJ2-7, with D perhaps TRBD1 or TRBD2 (5 bases each). This CDR3 has 14 residues. Per germline, CDR1 SGHAT and CDR2 FQNNGV. V lost 2 bases, J lost 4 bases, and 12 bases lay in between. The CDR3 spells CASSLTQGRYEQYF. The CDR3 bases are TGTGCCAGCAGCTTAACCCAGGGACGGTACGAGCAGTACTTC. The full variable domain, rest sourced from reference TRBV11-2 and TRBJ2-7, is EAGVAQSPRYKIIEKRQSVAFWCNPISGHATLYWYQQILGQGPKLLIQFQNNGVVDDSQLPKDRFSAERLKGVDSTLKIQPAKLEDSAVYLCASSLTQGRYEQYFGPGTRLTVT.

This clonotype was observed a handful of times. The chain links TRBV24-1 to TRBJ2-4, with no clear D. Per germline, CDR1 KGHDR and CDR2 SFDVKD. The CDR3 extends over 11 amino acids. Between the trimmed V and J ends, which lost 2 bases and 15 bases, there was a span of 10 bases. The DNA of the CDR3 is TGTGCCACCAGTGATTGGTCAGGATCGTACTTC. This translates into CATSDWSGSYF.

This rearrangement joins TRBV6-1 to TRBJ2-3, with D possibly TRBD1 on 6 matching bases. The ends were cut back, 8 bases at V and 2 bases at J, with 14 bases in the middle. Per germline, CDR1 MNHNS and CDR2 SASEGT. The CDR3 is made up of 14 amino acids. The CDR3 sequence: CASGVRDNTDTQYF. CDR3 bases: TGTGCCAGCGGCGTCCGGGACAACACAGATACGCAGTATTTT.

The chain employs TRBV29-1 and TRBJ2-7; 9 positions agree with TRBD1. The germline V gene has CDR1 SQVTM and CDR2 ANQGSEA. With V trimmed by 4 bases and J by 3 bases, 7 bases remained unmatched. This CDR3 has 14 residues. The CDR3 coding sequence is TGCAGCGTTGTTCCGGGACAGGGATTCTACGAGCAGTACTTC. This encodes CSVVPGQGFYEQYF.

The chain links TRBV6-2 or TRBV6-3 to TRBJ2-1, with D perhaps matching TRBD1 or TRBD2 (5 bases each). V lost 2 bases and J lost 3, with 14 bases in between. Looked up from germline, CDR1 is MNHEY and CDR2 is SVGEGT. The length of the CDR3 is 16 residues. CDR3 DNA: TGTGCCAGCAGTTACCATTCGGGACGGCACTACAATGAGCAGTTCTTC. Translated: CASSYHSGRHYNEQFF.

There are a few counts of this clonotype. The chain employs TRBV30 and TRBJ2-1, with D maybe TRBD1 (5 bases). The V and J ends lost 5 bases and 4 bases respectively, with 9 bases between them. The germline gives CDR1 GTSNPN, CDR2 SVGIG (reference sequence). This CDR3 is 12 amino acids long. The DNA for the CDR3 is TGTGCCTGGGAGGCAGGGTACAATGAGCAGTTCTTC. This gives the protein CAWEAGYNEQFF.

The table lists this clonotype with a few counts. The chain recombines TRBV30 with TRBJ2-1; D not certain. There are 12 residues in the CDR3. V lost 0 bases to trimming and J lost 10 bases, with 10 bases between them. CDR1 is GTSNPN, CDR2 SVGIG, per germline (reference sequence). CDR3 protein: CAWSVHLQEQFF. The CDR3 region has the DNA TGTGCCTGGAGTGTACATCTCCAGGAGCAGTTCTTC.

The chain employs TRBV18 and TRBJ1-1, with D tentatively TRBD1 (5 bases). V gave up 6 bases and J gave up 3 bases, with 11 bases separating them. The CDR3 is 13 residues long. The germline V gene has CDR1 KGHSH and CDR2 LQKENI. CDR3 in amino acids: CASSARGDTEAFF. CDR3 DNA: TGTGCCAGCTCGGCCCGGGGCGACACTGAAGCTTTCTTT. The variable domain in full, completed from reference TRBV18 and TRBJ1-1, reads NAGVMQNPRHLVRRRGQEARLRCSPMKGHSHVYWYRQLPEEGLKFMVYLQKENIIDESGMPKERFSAEFPKEGPSILRIQQVVRGDSAAYFCASSARGDTEAFFGQGTRLTVV.

The sample holds a few counts of this clonotype. The chain links TRBV2 to TRBJ1-1, with D tentatively TRBD1 (5 bases). V lost 7 bases and J 4 bases, leaving 13 bases between the germline ends. From germline, CDR1 is SNHLY and CDR2 FYNNEI. This CDR3 is built from 13 residues. The CDR3 sequence: CASIIKRGTEAFF. In nucleotides, the CDR3 is TGTGCCAGCATTATCAAAAGGGGCACTGAAGCTTTCTTT.

The J gene is TRBJ2-1, the V gene TRBV20-1; no reliable D call. This CDR3 is built from 17 residues. Trimming pared 0 bases from V and 0 bases from J, leaving 15 bases between. The germline CDR1 and CDR2 sequences are DFQATT and SNEGSKA (reference sequence). The CDR3 DNA reads as TGCAGTGCTAGAGACCTCCGGGCCCTGCACTCCTACAATGAGCAGTTCTTC. This codes for CSARDLRALHSYNEQFF.

This clonotype was counted between two and nine times. This sequence joins TRBV20-1 and TRBJ1-6, with D uncertain. The CDR3 sequence is 14 residues long. V lost 6 bases and J 10 bases, leaving 19 bases between the germline ends. Germline V lookup: CDR1 DFQATT, CDR2 SNEGSKA (reference sequence). The CDR3 is CSAIGGQPASPLHF. CDR3 bases: TGCAGTGCCATAGGAGGTCAGCCTGCCTCACCCCTCCACTTT.

The J gene is TRBJ2-1, the V gene TRBV15; TRBD2 agrees at 7 bases. The CDR3 has 15 residues. The germline CDR1 and CDR2 sequences are LNHNV and YYDKDF (reference sequence). V was pared by 1 base and J by 3 bases, with 3 bases of the junction left unmatched. This chain's CDR3 is CATSRAGGYYNEQFF. As DNA, the CDR3 is TGTGCCACCAGCAGAGCGGGGGGATACTACAATGAGCAGTTCTTC.

Many counts were recorded for this clonotype. The chain uses TRBV9 and TRBJ2-5; TRBD2 aligns across 8 bases. With V trimmed by 3 bases and J by 5 bases, 9 bases remained unmatched. Germline V gives CDR1 SGDLS, CDR2 YYNGEE. The CDR3 length is 15 residues. CDR3 amino acids: CASSEYSAGAETQYF. The CDR3 nucleotides are TGTGCCAGCAGCGAATACTCAGCGGGAGCTGAGACCCAGTACTTC. Based on the CDR3 plus reference TRBV9 and TRBJ2-5, the full variable domain is DSGVTQTPKHLITATGQRVTLRCSPRSGDLSVYWYQQSLDQGLQFLIQYYNGEERAKGNILERFSAQQFPDLHSELNLSSLELGDSALYFCASSEYSAGAETQYFGPGTRLLVL.

This clonotype was observed a few times. V gene TRBV7-6 combines with J gene TRBJ2-7; D may be TRBD2 (6 bases). The CDR3 is made up of 13 amino acids. The germline gives CDR1 SGHVS, CDR2 FNYEAQ. Between the trimmed V and J ends, which lost 5 bases and 7 bases, there was a span of 15 bases. The CDR3 here is CASSLTEAGEQYF. In nucleotides, the CDR3 is TGTGCCAGCAGCCTCACCGAGGCGGGAGAGCAGTACTTC. Using reference TRBV7-6 and TRBJ2-7 for the parts outside the CDR3, the full variable domain is GAGVSQSPRYKVTKRGQDVALRCDPISGHVSLYWYRQALGQGPEFLTYFNYEAQQDKSGLPNDRFSAERPEGSISTLTIQRTEQRDSAMYRCASSLTEAGEQYFGPGTRLTVT.

In this sample, this clonotype turned up a few times. V is TRBV7-9 and J is TRBJ2-7; 8 bases are a match to TRBD1. Germline CDR1 reads SEHNR; CDR2 reads FQNEAQ (reference sequence). The V segment lost 5 bases and the J segment 3 bases; nucleotides outside the gene matches: 12. The CDR3 contains 16 residues. CDR3 sequence reads: CASSQFPDRASYEQYF. The CDR3 DNA is TGTGCCAGCAGCCAATTCCCGGACAGGGCAAGCTACGAGCAGTACTTC.

This clonotype was observed at least ten times. V and J are TRBV6-1 and TRBJ2-7, with 7 positions matching TRBD1. The CDR3 covers 14 residues. In germline, CDR1 is MNHNS, CDR2 SASEGT. The ends lost 2 bases at V and 1 base at J; junction bases unmatched: 2. The DNA of the CDR3 is TGTGCCAGCAGTGAAACGACAGGGTCCTACGAGCAGTACTTC. Translating it yields CASSETTGSYEQYF.

There are a few counts of this clonotype. The chain combines TRBV7-3 with TRBJ2-2, with D perhaps matching TRBD2 (5 bases). Germline V gene sequence: CDR1 SGHTA, CDR2 FQGTGA. This CDR3 is 14 amino acids long. V gave up 2 bases and J gave up 3 bases, with 7 bases separating them. The CDR3 loop reads CASSLAGYTGELFF. The CDR3 nucleotides are TGTGCCAGCAGCTTAGCGGGTTACACCGGGGAGCTGTTTTTT.

This clonotype showed up just a few times. This CDR3 is CATSKNPPTGINQPQHF. The CDR3 bases are TGTGCCACCAGCAAAAATCCTCCGACAGGGATCAATCAGCCCCAGCATTTT. The chain carries TRBV15 and TRBJ1-5; 7 nucleotides align to TRBD1. V shed 4 bases, J shed 3 bases, and the junction held 12 bases outside the gene matches. Germline V gene data show CDR1 as LNHNV and CDR2 as YYDKDF (reference sequence). The CDR3 runs 17 residues.

The genes are TRBV5-1 and TRBJ2-3; D is unresolved. Trimming pared 4 bases from V and 5 bases from J, leaving 17 bases between. Per germline, CDR1 SGHRS and CDR2 YFSETQ. This CDR3 region has 15 residues. Here the CDR3 reads CASSDTGPAGDTQYF. CDR3 nucleotide sequence: TGCGCCAGCAGCGACACTGGGCCCGCCGGAGATACGCAGTATTTT.

V is TRBV10-2 and J is TRBJ2-7; TRBD2 matches 9 bases. The germline V gene encodes CDR1 WSHSY and CDR2 SAAADI. This CDR3 contains 14 residues. V lost 0 bases to trimming and J lost 6 bases; unmatched junction nucleotides: 3. The CDR3: CASSESRGRAEQYF. The CDR3 DNA follows: TGCGCCAGCAGTGAGTCCCGCGGGAGGGCCGAGCAGTACTTC.